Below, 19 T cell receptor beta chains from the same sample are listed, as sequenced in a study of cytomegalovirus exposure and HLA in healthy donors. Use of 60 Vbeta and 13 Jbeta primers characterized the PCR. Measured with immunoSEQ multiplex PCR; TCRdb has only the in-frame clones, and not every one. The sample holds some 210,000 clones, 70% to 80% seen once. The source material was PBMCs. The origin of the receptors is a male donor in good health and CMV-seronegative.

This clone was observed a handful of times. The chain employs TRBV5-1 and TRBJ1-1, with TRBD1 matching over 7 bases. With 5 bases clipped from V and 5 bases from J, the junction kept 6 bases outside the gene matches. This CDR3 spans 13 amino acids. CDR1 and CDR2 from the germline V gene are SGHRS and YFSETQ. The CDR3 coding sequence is TGCGCCAGCAGAGTACAGGGGATGACTGAAGCTTTCTTT. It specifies CASRVQGMTEAFF.

CDR3 DNA sequence: TGTGCTAGTGGTAGCCGGGACAGGGACCGCTATGGCTACACCTTC. It is translated as CASGSRDRDRYGYTF. J is TRBJ1-2 and V is TRBV12-5, with 9 bases matching TRBD1. The CDR3 runs to 15 residues. Losses at the gene ends were 5 bases for V and 4 bases for J; bases not matched to a gene: 8. The germline V gene has CDR1 LGHNT and CDR2 FRNRAP.

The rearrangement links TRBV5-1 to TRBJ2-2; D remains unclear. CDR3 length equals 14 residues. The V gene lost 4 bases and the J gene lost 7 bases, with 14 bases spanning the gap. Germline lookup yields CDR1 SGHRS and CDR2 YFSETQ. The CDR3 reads CASSPPGTVGELFF. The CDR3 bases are TGCGCCAGCAGCCCGCCTGGTACGGTCGGGGAGCTGTTTTTT. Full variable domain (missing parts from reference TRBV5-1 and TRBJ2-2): KAGVTQTPRYLIKTRGQQVTLSCSPISGHRSVSWYQQTPGQGLQFLFEYFSETQRNKGNFPGRFSGRQFSNSRSEMNVSTLELGDSALYLCASSPPGTVGELFFGEGSRLTVL.

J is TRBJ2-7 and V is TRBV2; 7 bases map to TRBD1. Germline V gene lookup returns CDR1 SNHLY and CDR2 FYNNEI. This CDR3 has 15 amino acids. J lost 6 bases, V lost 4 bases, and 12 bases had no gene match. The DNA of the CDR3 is TGTGCCAGCAGTGGGGACAGTTATAGGTCGTCCGAGCAGTACTTC. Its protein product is CASSGDSYRSSEQYF.

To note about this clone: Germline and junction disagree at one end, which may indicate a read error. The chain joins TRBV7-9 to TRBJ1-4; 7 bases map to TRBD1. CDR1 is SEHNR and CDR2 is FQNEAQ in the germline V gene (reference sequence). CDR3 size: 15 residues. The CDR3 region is CVSTTPAGTAPSLFF. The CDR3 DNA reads TGTGTCAGCACCACCCCTGCCGGGACAGCCCCCAGTCTGTTTTTT. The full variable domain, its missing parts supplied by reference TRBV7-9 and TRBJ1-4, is DTGVSQNPRHKITKRGQNVTFRCDPISEHNRLYWYRQTLGQGPEFLTYFQNEAQLEKSRLLSDRFSAERPKGSFSTLEIQRTEQGDSAMYLCVSTTPAGTAPSLFFGSGTQLSVL.

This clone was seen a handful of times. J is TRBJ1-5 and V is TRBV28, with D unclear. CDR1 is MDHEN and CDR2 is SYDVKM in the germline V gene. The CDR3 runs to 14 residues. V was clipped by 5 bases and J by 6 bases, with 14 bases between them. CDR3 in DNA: TGTGCCAGCAGTACCTTTCGGAGAGGTCAGCCCCAGCATTTT. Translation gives CASSTFRRGQPQHF. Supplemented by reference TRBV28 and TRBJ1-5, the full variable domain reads DVKVTQSSRYLVKRTGEKVFLECVQDMDHENMFWYRQDPGLGLRLIYFSYDVKMKEKGDIPEGYSVSREKKERFSLILESASTNQTSMYLCASSTFRRGQPQHFGDGTRLSIL.

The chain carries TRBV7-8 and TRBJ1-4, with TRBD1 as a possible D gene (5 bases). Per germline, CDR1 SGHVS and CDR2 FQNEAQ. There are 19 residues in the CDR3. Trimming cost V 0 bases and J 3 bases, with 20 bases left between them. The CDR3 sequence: CASSLASAGGAVANEKLFF. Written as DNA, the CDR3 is TGTGCCAGCAGCTTAGCGAGCGCAGGTGGGGCGGTAGCTAATGAAAAACTGTTTTTT.

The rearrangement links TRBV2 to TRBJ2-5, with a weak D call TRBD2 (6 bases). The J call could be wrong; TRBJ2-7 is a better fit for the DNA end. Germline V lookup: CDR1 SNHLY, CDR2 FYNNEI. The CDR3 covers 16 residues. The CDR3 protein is CASSEAGTSRYYEQYF. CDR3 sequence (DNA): TGTGCCAGCAGTGAAGCGGGGACTTCTCGATACTACGAGCAGTACTTC.

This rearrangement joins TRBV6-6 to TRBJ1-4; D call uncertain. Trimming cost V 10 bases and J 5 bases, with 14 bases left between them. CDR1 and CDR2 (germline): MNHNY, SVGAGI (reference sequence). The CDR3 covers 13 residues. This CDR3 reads CATRHILNEKLFF. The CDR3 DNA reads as TGTGCCACACGACATATTCTGAATGAAAAACTGTTTTTT.

The CDR3, as DNA: TGTGCCAGCAGCCCGGGACTAGCGGGGGGCACAGATACGCAGTATTTT. This encodes CASSPGLAGGTDTQYF. The gene calls are TRBV9 and TRBJ2-3; 14 nucleotides align to TRBD2. The CDR3 loop spans 16 amino acids. Trimming at V came to 4 bases and at J to 1 base, leaving 2 bases not matched to a gene. Germline assignment: CDR1 SGDLS and CDR2 YYNGEE.

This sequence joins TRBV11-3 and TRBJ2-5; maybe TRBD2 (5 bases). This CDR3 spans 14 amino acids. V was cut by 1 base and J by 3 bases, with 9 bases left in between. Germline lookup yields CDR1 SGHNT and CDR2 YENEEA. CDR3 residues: CASSLGPAEETQYF. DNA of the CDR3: TGTGCCAGCAGCTTAGGTCCAGCGGAAGAGACCCAGTACTTC. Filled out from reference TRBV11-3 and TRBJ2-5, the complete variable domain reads EAGVVQSPRYKIIEKKQPVAFWCNPISGHNTLYWYLQNLGQGPELLIRYENEEAVDDSQLPKDRFSAERLKGVDSTLKIQPAELGDSAVYLCASSLGPAEETQYFGPGTRLLVL.

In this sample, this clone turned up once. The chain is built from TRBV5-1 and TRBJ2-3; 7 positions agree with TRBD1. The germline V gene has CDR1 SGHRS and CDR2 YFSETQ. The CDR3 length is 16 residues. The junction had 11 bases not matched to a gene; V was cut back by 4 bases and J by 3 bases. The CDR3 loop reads CASSPQGLWNTDTQYF. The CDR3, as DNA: TGCGCCAGCAGCCCACAGGGGCTTTGGAATACAGATACGCAGTATTTT.

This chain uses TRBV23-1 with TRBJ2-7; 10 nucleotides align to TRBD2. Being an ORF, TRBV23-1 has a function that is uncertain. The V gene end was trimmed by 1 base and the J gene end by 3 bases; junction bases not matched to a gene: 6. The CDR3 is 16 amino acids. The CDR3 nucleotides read TGCGCCAGCAGTCAATTACAGGCTAGCGGGAGCTACGAGCAGTACTTC. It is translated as CASSQLQASGSYEQYF.

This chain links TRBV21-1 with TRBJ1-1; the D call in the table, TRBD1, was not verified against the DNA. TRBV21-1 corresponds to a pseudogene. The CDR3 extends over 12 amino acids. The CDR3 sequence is CASSQGNTEAFF. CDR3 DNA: TGTGCCAGCAGCCAGGGGAACACTGAAGCTTTCTTT.

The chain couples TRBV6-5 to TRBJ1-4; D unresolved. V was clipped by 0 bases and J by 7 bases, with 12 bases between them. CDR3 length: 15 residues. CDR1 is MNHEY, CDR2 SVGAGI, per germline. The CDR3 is CASSYSSGFSEKLFF. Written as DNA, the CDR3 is TGTGCCAGCAGTTACTCGTCGGGGTTTAGTGAAAAACTGTTTTTT.

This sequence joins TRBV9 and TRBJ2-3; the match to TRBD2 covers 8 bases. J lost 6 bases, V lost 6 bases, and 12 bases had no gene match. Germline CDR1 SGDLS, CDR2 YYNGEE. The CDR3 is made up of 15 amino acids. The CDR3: CASILTSVSRDTQYF. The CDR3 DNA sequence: TGTGCCAGCATCTTGACTAGCGTAAGTCGGGATACGCAGTATTTT.

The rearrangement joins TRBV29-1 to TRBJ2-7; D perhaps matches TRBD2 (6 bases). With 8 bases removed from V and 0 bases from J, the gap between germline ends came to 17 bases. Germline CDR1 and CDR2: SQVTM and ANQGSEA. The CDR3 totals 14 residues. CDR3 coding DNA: TGCAGCTTCGGGGACTTTTCCGTCTCCTACGAGCAGTACTTC. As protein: CSFGDFSVSYEQYF.

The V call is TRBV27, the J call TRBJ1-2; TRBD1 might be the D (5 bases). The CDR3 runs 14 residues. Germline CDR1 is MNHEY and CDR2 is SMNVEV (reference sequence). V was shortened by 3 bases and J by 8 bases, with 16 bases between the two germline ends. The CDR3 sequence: CASSLTELGGGYTF. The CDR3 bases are TGTGCCAGCAGTTTGACGGAGCTCGGGGGGGGCTACACCTTC.

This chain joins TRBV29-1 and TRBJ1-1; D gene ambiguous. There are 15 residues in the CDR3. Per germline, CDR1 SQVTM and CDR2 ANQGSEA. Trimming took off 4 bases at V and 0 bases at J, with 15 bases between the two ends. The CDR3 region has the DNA TGCAGCGTTGGCATCCTCAGTAACATGAACACTGAAGCTTTCTTT. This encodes CSVGILSNMNTEAFF.